This record covers a single TCR beta chain. The data stem from a study of shared clonotypes between healthy human individuals. Per germline, CDR1 SGHTA and CDR2 FQGNSA. Trimming removed 2 bases at V and 2 bases at J, with 15 bases between. This CDR3 spans 16 amino acids. Libraries were prepared by immunoSEQ multiplex PCR; TCRdb keeps only in-frame clonotypes and omits some of them. The table has roughly 2.4 million clones, 90% to 96% seen once; the top ten hold around 0.13%. The chain recombines TRBV7-2 with TRBJ2-5; no reliable D call. This clonotype was sampled from a young man in good health. The sequenced sample consisted of naive CD4+ T cells sorted from blood. Subset here: CD45RA+ positively selected. CDR3 nucleotides: TGTGCCAGCAGCTTAAACCGGGTCCAAGTACAAGAGACCCAGTACTTC. This encodes CASSLNRVQVQETQYF.